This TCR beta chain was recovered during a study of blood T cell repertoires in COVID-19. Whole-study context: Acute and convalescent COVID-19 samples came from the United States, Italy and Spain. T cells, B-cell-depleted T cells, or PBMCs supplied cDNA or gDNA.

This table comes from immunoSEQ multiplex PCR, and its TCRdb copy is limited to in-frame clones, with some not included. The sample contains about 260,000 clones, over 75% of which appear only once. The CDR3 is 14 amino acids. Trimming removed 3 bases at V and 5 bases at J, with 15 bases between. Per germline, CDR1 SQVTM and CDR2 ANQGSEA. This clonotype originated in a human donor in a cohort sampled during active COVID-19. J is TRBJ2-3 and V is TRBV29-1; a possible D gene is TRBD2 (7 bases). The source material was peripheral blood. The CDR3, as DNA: TGCAGCGTTGATTTGGGGGGGCAGGTAGATACGCAGTATTTT. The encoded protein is CSVDLGGQVDTQYF.